The source of this TCR beta chain is a study of OX40 agonist ivuxolimab in advanced cancers. The CDR3 consists of 14 residues. Trimming shortened V by 5 bases and J by 7 bases, and 14 bases separated the two germline ends. Germline V gene sequence: CDR1 MDHEN, CDR2 SYDVKM. This table comes from immunoSEQ multiplex PCR, and its TCRdb copy is limited to in-frame clones, with some not included. The sample consists of over 55,000 clones, 80% of them appearing once. The source is an adult with an advanced solid tumor such as melanoma, head and neck, liver or kidney cancer. The V call is TRBV28, the J call TRBJ1-4, with D tentatively TRBD1 (5 bases). Sequencing used CD4+ or CD8+ T cells sorted from blood, obtained in a trial of the OX40 agonist ivuxolimab. CDR3 in DNA: TGTGCCAGCAGTGGCAGGGCGGGTTCTGAAAAACTGTTTTTT. It yields the protein CASSGRAGSEKLFF. Supplemented by reference TRBV28 and TRBJ1-4, the full variable domain reads DVKVTQSSRYLVKRTGEKVFLECVQDMDHENMFWYRQDPGLGLRLIYFSYDVKMKEKGDIPEGYSVSREKKERFSLILESASTNQTSMYLCASSGRAGSEKLFFGSGTQLSVL.